One and the same sample provided the 4 T cell receptor beta chains below, sequenced in a study of T cell responses to AZD1222 COVID-19 vaccine. Data came from immunoSEQ multiplex PCR; TCRdb stores just in-frame clones and leaves some out. This repertoire shows approximately 150,000 clones, roughly nine tenths found once; its top ten account for 3.5% to 4.5%. The sequenced sample was peripheral blood, obtained 28 days after the second AZD1222 dose. The receptors stem from an adult who received the AZD1222 COVID-19 vaccine.

This clone has a single count. The J gene is TRBJ1-4, the V gene TRBV28; 9 nucleotides line up with TRBD1. CDR1 is MDHEN, CDR2 SYDVKM, per germline. V lost 5 bases, J lost 8 bases, and 12 bases stayed unmatched. The CDR3 runs to 16 residues. The CDR3 DNA sequence: TGTGCCAGCAGTGCCCAACCGGGACAGGGACGAGAAAAACTGTTTTTT. It yields the protein CASSAQPGQGREKLFF.

This rearrangement joins TRBV18 to TRBJ2-1, with 14 positions matching TRBD2. V lost 6 bases to trimming and J lost 3 bases; unmatched junction nucleotides: 7. The germline CDR1 and CDR2 sequences are KGHSH and LQKENI. This CDR3 has 17 residues. For the CDR3, the DNA is TGTGCCAGCTCCCGGACTAGCGGGGGGCTGGGCTACAATGAGCAGTTCTTC. Its protein is CASSRTSGGLGYNEQFF.

The CDR3 protein is CASSNRSSNRGPNSPLHF. CDR3 in DNA: TGTGCCAGCAGCAACCGCTCCTCTAACAGGGGCCCAAATTCACCCCTCCACTTT. The V gene is TRBV21-1, the J gene TRBJ1-6; no check of the table's D call, TRBD1, against the DNA was made. TRBV21-1 is marked as a pseudogene. The CDR3 is 18 amino acids.

This chain links TRBV18 with TRBJ1-5, with 7 positions matching TRBD1. Trimming at V came to 4 bases and at J to 6 bases, leaving 3 bases not matched to a gene. The CDR3 is made up of 13 amino acids. Germline V gene data show CDR1 as KGHSH and CDR2 as LQKENI. CDR3 coding DNA: TGTGCCAGCTCACAGACAGGGAGTCAGCCCCAGCATTTT. Protein product: CASSQTGSQPQHF.